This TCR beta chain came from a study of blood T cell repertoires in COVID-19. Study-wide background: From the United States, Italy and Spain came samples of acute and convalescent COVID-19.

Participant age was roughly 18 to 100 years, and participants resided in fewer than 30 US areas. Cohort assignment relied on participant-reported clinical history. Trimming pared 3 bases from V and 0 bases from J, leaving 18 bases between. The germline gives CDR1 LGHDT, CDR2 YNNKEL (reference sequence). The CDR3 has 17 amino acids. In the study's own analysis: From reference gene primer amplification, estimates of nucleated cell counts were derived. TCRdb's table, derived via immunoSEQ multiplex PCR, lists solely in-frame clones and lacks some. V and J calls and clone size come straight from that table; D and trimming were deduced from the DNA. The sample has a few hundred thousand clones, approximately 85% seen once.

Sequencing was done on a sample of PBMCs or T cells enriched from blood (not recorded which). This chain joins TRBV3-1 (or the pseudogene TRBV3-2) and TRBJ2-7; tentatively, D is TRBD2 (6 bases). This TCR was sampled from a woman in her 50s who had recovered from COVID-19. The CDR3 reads CASSQGSSDTFSYEQYF. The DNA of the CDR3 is TGTGCCAGCAGCCAGGGTTCTAGCGATACATTCTCCTACGAGCAGTACTTC.